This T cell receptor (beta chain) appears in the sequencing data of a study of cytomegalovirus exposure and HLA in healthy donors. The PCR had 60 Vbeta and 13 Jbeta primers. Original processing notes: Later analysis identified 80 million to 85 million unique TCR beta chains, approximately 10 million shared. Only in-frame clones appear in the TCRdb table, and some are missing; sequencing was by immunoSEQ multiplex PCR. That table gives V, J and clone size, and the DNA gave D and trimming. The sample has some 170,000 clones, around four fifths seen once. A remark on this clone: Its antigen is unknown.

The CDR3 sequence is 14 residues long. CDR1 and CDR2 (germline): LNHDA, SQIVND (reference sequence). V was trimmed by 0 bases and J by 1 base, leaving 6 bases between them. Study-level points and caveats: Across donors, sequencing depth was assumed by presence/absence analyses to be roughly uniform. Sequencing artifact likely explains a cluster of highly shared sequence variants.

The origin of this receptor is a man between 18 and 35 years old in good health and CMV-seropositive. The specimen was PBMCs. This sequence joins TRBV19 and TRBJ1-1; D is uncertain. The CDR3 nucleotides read TGTGCCAGTAGTATAGATCGACAGAACACTGAAGCTTTCTTT. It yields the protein CASSIDRQNTEAFF.